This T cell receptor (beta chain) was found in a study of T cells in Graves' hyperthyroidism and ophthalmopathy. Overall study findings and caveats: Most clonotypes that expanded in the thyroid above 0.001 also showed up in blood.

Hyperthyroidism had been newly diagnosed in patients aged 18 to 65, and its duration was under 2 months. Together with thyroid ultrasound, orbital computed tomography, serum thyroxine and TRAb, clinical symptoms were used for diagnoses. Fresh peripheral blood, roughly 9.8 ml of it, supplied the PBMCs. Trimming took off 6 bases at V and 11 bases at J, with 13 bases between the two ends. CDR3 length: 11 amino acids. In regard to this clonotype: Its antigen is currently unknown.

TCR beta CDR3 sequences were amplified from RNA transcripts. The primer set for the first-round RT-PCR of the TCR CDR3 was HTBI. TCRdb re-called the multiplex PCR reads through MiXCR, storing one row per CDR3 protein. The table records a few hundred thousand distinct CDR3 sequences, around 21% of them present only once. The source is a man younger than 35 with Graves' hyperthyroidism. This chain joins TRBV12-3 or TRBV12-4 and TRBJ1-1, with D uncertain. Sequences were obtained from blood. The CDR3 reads CASSLSLVAFF. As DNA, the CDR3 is TGTGCCAGCAGCTTGTCCTTGGTGGCTTTCTTT.